Listed below are T cell receptor beta chains from one sample, sequenced in a study of cytomegalovirus exposure and HLA in healthy donors. The table came from immunoSEQ multiplex PCR; TCRdb's copy has only in-frame clones and leaves some out. The sample records 99,000 or so clones, approximately 80% being singletons. The sequencing sample was made of PBMCs. These receptors were taken from a male donor in good health and CMV-seronegative. The CDR3 runs from the conserved cysteine through the conserved F or W. A D gene is named only where the DNA matches it firmly. Only some rows state a clone size, as once, few, many or a class for expanded clones.

V	size	J	D	DNA	CDR3
TRBV5-1	once	TRBJ1-2	TRBD1	TGCGCCAGCAGCTTTCGACAGGGTCCCTATGGCTACACCTTC	CASSFRQGPYGYTF
TRBV6-1	once	TRBJ1-2	.	TGTGCCAGCAGTTCCGCGGGGGGCGACTATGGCTACACCTTC	CASSSAGGDYGYTF
TRBV19	once	TRBJ2-2	TRBD1	TGTGCCAGTAGAATTGGACAGGGGAACACCGGGGAGCTGTTTTTT	CASRIGQGNTGELFF
TRBV5-6	.	TRBJ2-3	TRBD2	TGTGCCAGCAGCTTAGGCGGGAGTGAAGATACGCAGTATTTT	CASSLGGSEDTQYF
TRBV7-2	.	TRBJ1-2	.	TGTGCCAGCAGCTTAGATGGTTCACAGGGCTATGGCTACACCTTC	CASSLDGSQGYGYTF
TRBV19	.	TRBJ1-1	.	TGTGCCAGTAGTCCGCCCGGACGGGGGAGCACTGAAGCTTTCTTT	CASSPPGRGSTEAFF
TRBV7-8	.	TRBJ1-4	.	TGTACCAGCAGCTTTGGGCGTCGGGGGGTGAAAAATGAAAAACTGTTTTTT	CTSSFGRRGVKNEKLFF
TRBV5-4	.	TRBJ1-3	.	TGTGCCAGCAGCTTGTGGTCTGAGGACACCATATATTTT	CASSLWSEDTIYF
TRBV5-6	once	TRBJ2-1	.	TGTGCCAGCAGCCCAGGTACCTACAATGAGCAGTTCTTC	CASSPGTYNEQFF
TRBV5-4	.	TRBJ1-2	.	TGTGCCAGCAGCCAGACAGGTTTAGGTGGCTACACCTTC	CASSQTGLGGYTF
TRBV9	few	TRBJ2-3	TRBD2	TGTGCCAGCAGCGTAGCCACTAGCGGAGAGGGGGATACGCAGTATTTT	CASSVATSGEGDTQYF
TRBV14	.	TRBJ2-7	.	TGTGCCAGCAGGCACCGGGACACCCACCTCTACGAGCAGTACTTC	CASRHRDTHLYEQYF
TRBV5-1	.	TRBJ2-5	TRBD2	TGCGCCAGCAGCTTGTGGGCTAGCGGAGGTCAAGAGACCCAGTACTTC	CASSLWASGGQETQYF
TRBV5-6	.	TRBJ2-1	TRBD1	TGTGCCAGCAGCTGGGGACAGAACTCCTACAATGAGCAGTTCTTC	CASSWGQNSYNEQFF
TRBV6-6	.	TRBJ2-1	TRBD1	TGTGCCAGCAGTTACGGCCAGGGGGCCTACAATGAGCAGTTCTTC	CASSYGQGAYNEQFF
TRBV6-5	.	TRBJ1-5	.	TGTGCCAGCAGTTACTCTGCGACTCGGCCCCAGCATTTT	CASSYSATRPQHF
TRBV5-1	once	TRBJ2-2	TRBD2	TGCGCCAGCAGCTTGAGGCTAGCGGAAACCGGGGAGCTGTTTTTT	CASSLRLAETGELFF
TRBV7-3	.	TRBJ2-2	.	TGTGCCAGCAGCCCTTCGGGGGTCGAAACCGGGGAGCTGTTTTTT	CASSPSGVETGELFF
TRBV5-1	few	TRBJ2-7	TRBD2	TGCGCCAGCAGCGGGGGACTAGCGGGAGCCCTCGGTTCCCGCGAGCAGTACTTC	CASSGGLAGALGSREQYF
TRBV19	once	TRBJ1-1	TRBD1	TGTGCCAGTAGTATAGCGGCAGGGGGCACGAACACTGAAGCTTTCTTT	CASSIAAGGTNTEAFF
TRBV5-8	few	TRBJ2-5	TRBD2	TGTGCCAGCAGCCTCGGGACTAGCGGGAGGGCCTGGGAGACCCAGTACTTC	CASSLGTSGRAWETQYF
TRBV7-7	.	TRBJ2-3	.	TGTGCCAGCAGCTTAGTTGCGGATCCTAGCACAGATACGCAGTATTTT	CASSLVADPSTDTQYF
TRBV5-4	.	TRBJ2-5	TRBD1	TGTGTCAGCAGCGTACCGACAGGGGATGTCGAGACCCAGTACTTC	CVSSVPTGDVETQYF
TRBV19	.	TRBJ2-4	.	TGTGCCAGTAGTATAGGGGTCAGGGAGGACCTTTGTGAGTACTTC	CASSIGVREDLCEYF
TRBV7-9	.	TRBJ2-1	.	TGTGCCAGCAGCTTTGAACTAACTAGCTCCTACAATGAGCAGTTCTTC	CASSFELTSSYNEQFF
TRBV29-1	.	TRBJ1-5	.	TGCAGCGTTGCCGAGAATAGCAATCAGCCCCAGCATTTT	CSVAENSNQPQHF
TRBV7-6	few	TRBJ2-7	TRBD2	TGTGCCAGCAGCTCCCCCGGGGAGGGGAACGAGCAGTACTTC	CASSSPGEGNEQYF
TRBV27	.	TRBJ1-4	TRBD1	TGTGCCAGCAGTTCGCCGGACAGGGGGGATGAAAAACTGTTTTTT	CASSSPDRGDEKLFF
TRBV28	.	TRBJ2-2	TRBD2	TGTGCCAGCAGTCCACGACTAGCGGGAGCGGGCCTGGGCACCGGGGAGCTGTTTTTT	CASSPRLAGAGLGTGELFF
TRBV9	.	TRBJ1-3	.	TGTGCCAGCAGCCCGCAGGTTTCGGGAAACACCATATATTTT	CASSPQVSGNTIYF
TRBV5-1	.	TRBJ2-5	TRBD2	TGCGCCAGCAGCCCGACTAGCGCTGGAGAGACCCAGTACTTC	CASSPTSAGETQYF